A single sample is the source of the 17 T cell receptor beta chains below, sequenced in a study of T cells expressing NK-cell markers. TCRdb reprocessed the 5' RACE reads, keeping one entry per CDR3 protein, no DNA. Its listing shows more than 120,000 distinct CDR3 sequences. Sequencing input: blood T cells: a sorted CD56 or NKG2C T cell subset, CD4+ or CD8+ T cells, or bulk PBMC T cells (not recorded which). The receptors here all came from a man aged 18 to 30 in good health.

The chain employs TRBV4-2 and TRBJ2-5; TCRdb calls TRBD2, which cannot be checked without DNA. The CDR3 spans 17 residues. From germline, CDR1 is LGHNA and CDR2 YNFKEQ. The CDR3 here is CASSQDVGTSGQETQYF.

The rearrangement links TRBV20-1 to TRBJ2-3; TCRdb names TRBD2, which stays unverified in the absence of DNA. Looked up from germline, CDR1 is DFQATT and CDR2 is SNEGSKA (reference sequence). The CDR3 loop spans 15 amino acids. The CDR3 sequence: CSATQPSASTDTQYF.

The gene calls are TRBV27 and TRBJ2-1; the D gene TCRdb calls, TRBD2, cannot be checked with no DNA. The germline V gene has CDR1 MNHEY and CDR2 SMNVEV (reference sequence). The CDR3 covers 14 residues. Here the CDR3 reads CASTTSGSYNEQFF.

This chain uses TRBV12-5 with TRBJ2-5. Germline lookup yields CDR1 LGHNT and CDR2 FRNRAP. The CDR3 is 14 residues long. The CDR3: CASGLSGVQETQYF.

The J gene is TRBJ2-1, the V gene TRBV7-8; the D call from TCRdb, TRBD1, cannot be confirmed without DNA. There are 16 residues in the CDR3. Per germline, CDR1 SGHVS and CDR2 FQNEAQ. The CDR3: CASSGRGTRSIYEQFF. Complete variable domain (other parts from reference TRBV7-8 and TRBJ2-1): GAGVSQSPRYKVAKRGQDVALRCDPISGHVSLFWYQQALGQGPEFLTYFQNEAQLDKSGLPSDRFFAERPEGSVSTLKIQRTQQEDSAVYLCASSGRGTRSIYEQFFGPGTRLTVL.

This sequence joins TRBV12-3 or TRBV12-4 and TRBJ2-3; TCRdb gives TRBD2 as the D gene, but with no DNA this cannot be confirmed. This CDR3 has 15 amino acids. CDR3 sequence reads: CASSFVGLGADTQYF.

The rearrangement uses TRBV27 and TRBJ2-5; the TCRdb D gene call, TRBD2, has no DNA to confirm it. Germline CDR1 MNHEY, CDR2 SMNVEV (reference sequence). The CDR3 has 16 amino acids. The CDR3 loop reads CASSSESGTAQETQYF.

The chain links TRBV20-1 to TRBJ2-2. The CDR3 loop spans 13 amino acids. Germline-derived CDR1 and CDR2 are DFQATT and SNEGSKA (reference sequence). The chain's CDR3 is CSARDLDTGELFF.

The V call is TRBV7-9, the J call TRBJ2-3; TCRdb's assignment of TRBD1 cannot be checked, as there is no DNA. Germline-derived CDR1 and CDR2 are SEHNR and FQNEAQ (reference sequence). The CDR3 covers 14 residues. The chain's CDR3 is CASRIRGSTDTQYF.

This sequence joins TRBV12-5 and TRBJ2-1; TCRdb indicates TRBD1, and absent DNA this call remains unverified. Germline CDR1 LGHNT, CDR2 FRNRAP. CDR3 size: 14 residues. CDR3 region: CASGLRGRKNEQFF.

V usage is TRBV7-6 and J usage is TRBJ2-2; the TCRdb call, TRBD2, lacks DNA for checking. The length of the CDR3 is 15 residues. Germline lookup yields CDR1 SGHVS and CDR2 FNYEAQ. CDR3 protein: CASSGQTSFGGELFF. The whole variable domain, remainder taken from reference TRBV7-6 and TRBJ2-2, is GAGVSQSPRYKVTKRGQDVALRCDPISGHVSLYWYRQALGQGPEFLTYFNYEAQQDKSGLPNDRFSAERPEGSISTLTIQRTEQRDSAMYRCASSGQTSFGGELFFGEGSRLTVL.

V and J are TRBV20-1 and TRBJ1-6; TCRdb's D gene call, TRBD1, goes unchecked for lack of DNA. The CDR3 extends over 17 amino acids. CDR1 is DFQATT and CDR2 is SNEGSKA in the germline V gene (reference sequence). CDR3 sequence reads: CSARERFGTGDNSPLHF.

This chain uses TRBV7-8 with TRBJ2-1; absent DNA, TCRdb's TRBD2 call cannot be checked. Germline CDR1 SGHVS, CDR2 FQNEAQ. The CDR3 length is 15 residues. Here the CDR3 reads CASSLGGVGYNEQFF.

The chain employs TRBV3-1 and TRBJ2-2; TCRdb returns TRBD2, unconfirmable since there is no DNA. The CDR3 runs 15 residues. Per germline, CDR1 LGHDT and CDR2 YNNKEL (reference sequence). CDR3: CASSQDLWGGGELFF.

The CDR3 loop reads CATQAGWGRIDGYTF. The rearrangement joins TRBV7-2 to TRBJ1-2. Germline V CDR1 and CDR2: SGHTA, FQGNSA. CDR3 length: 15 residues. The variable domain in full, with the rest retrieved from reference TRBV7-2 and TRBJ1-2, is GAGVSQSPSNKVTEKGKDVELRCDPISGHTALYWYRQSLGQGLEFLIYFQGNSAPDKSGLPSDRFSAERTGGSVSTLTIQRTQQEDSAVYLCATQAGWGRIDGYTFGSGTRLTVV.

This chain connects TRBV12-3 or TRBV12-4 to TRBJ2-1; as DNA is missing, the TRBD1 call by TCRdb cannot be tested. The length of the CDR3 is 12 residues. The CDR3 protein is CASSAGVVEQFF.

The CDR3 loop is CASSPPDEYEQYF. This chain connects TRBV12-3 or TRBV12-4 to TRBJ2-7; no DNA is available, so the TRBD1 call from TCRdb remains unchecked. The CDR3 is 13 amino acids.